These 5 T cell receptor beta chains were all obtained from the same sample, sequenced in a study of cytomegalovirus exposure and HLA in healthy donors. PCR was performed using 60 Vbeta and 13 Jbeta primers. Assay used: immunoSEQ multiplex PCR; TCRdb lists only in-frame clones, some missing. The specimen's table records 180,000 or so clones. The sequencing sample was made of PBMCs. Receptors originate from a woman aged 18-29 years in good health and CMV-seropositive.

This chain links TRBV6-5 with TRBJ1-1, with D perhaps matching TRBD1 (5 bases). V was shortened by 2 bases and J by 0 bases, with 10 bases between the two germline ends. The CDR3 length is 15 residues. Germline V lookup: CDR1 MNHEY, CDR2 SVGAGI. In DNA form, the CDR3 reads TGTGCCAGCAGTTACAACGGACAACTGAACACTGAAGCTTTCTTT. Encoded protein: CASSYNGQLNTEAFF.

The CDR3 spells CASSLGGVTNTEAFF. In DNA, the CDR3 is TGTGCCAGCAGCTTAGGGGGGGTGACGAACACTGAAGCTTTCTTT. The chain carries TRBV7-2 and TRBJ1-1, with D tentatively TRBD1 (5 bases). Germline V gene data show CDR1 as SGHTA and CDR2 as FQGNSA. The CDR3 spans 15 residues. The V end was cut by 1 base, the J end by 1 base, with 10 bases between.

The CDR3 sequence: CASSILGGDGSPLHF. CDR3 DNA: TGTGCCAGTAGTATATTAGGGGGCGACGGGTCACCCCTCCACTTT. The chain combines TRBV19 with TRBJ1-6; 7 nucleotides agree with TRBD1. V was clipped by 2 bases and J by 10 bases; unmatched bases: 8. Germline CDR1 and CDR2: LNHDA and SQIVND (reference sequence). The CDR3 has 15 amino acids. The full variable domain, completed using reference TRBV19 and TRBJ1-6, is DGGITQSPKYLFRKEGQNVTLSCEQNLNHDAMYWYRQDPGQGLRLIYYSQIVNDFQKGDIAEGYSVSREKKESFPLTVTSAQKNPTAFYLCASSILGGDGSPLHFGNGTRLTVT.

The chain is built from TRBV5-1 and TRBJ2-7, with unresolved D. The CDR3 is 14 amino acids. V lost 7 bases and J lost 0, with 14 bases in between. In germline, CDR1 is SGHRS, CDR2 YFSETQ. CDR3 sequence reads: CASRDTSSSYEQYF. CDR3 nucleotide sequence: TGCGCCAGCCGCGACACATCCAGCTCCTACGAGCAGTACTTC. The variable domain in full, completed from reference TRBV5-1 and TRBJ2-7, reads KAGVTQTPRYLIKTRGQQVTLSCSPISGHRSVSWYQQTPGQGLQFLFEYFSETQRNKGNFPGRFSGRQFSNSRSEMNVSTLELGDSALYLCASRDTSSSYEQYFGPGTRLTVT.

J is TRBJ2-3 and V is TRBV6-1, with D uncertain. Germline CDR1 reads MNHNS; CDR2 reads SASEGT. Trimming removed 4 bases from V and 2 bases from J, with 22 bases in between. The CDR3 runs to 18 residues. CDR3 nucleotides: TGTGCCAGCAGTGGACTTGGTGGAGCCATTCAACCCACAGATACGCAGTATTTT. Amino acids: CASSGLGGAIQPTDTQYF.